The next 6 T cell receptor beta chains were all read from a single sample in a study of T-cell reconstitution after alpha-beta-depleted transplantation in children. Unique molecular identifiers tagged the TCRbeta library. TCRdb re-derived calls from the PCR reads in MiXCR, one entry per CDR3 protein. Among just over 350,000 distinct CDR3 sequences listed, about 14% were seen once. The material was PBMCs, obtained from the stem cell graft. The receptor source for this set is a human donor who donated a stem cell graft to a child with Fanconi anemia.

This clonotype occurred many times. The chain couples TRBV12-3 or TRBV12-4 to TRBJ2-3, with no clear D. The CDR3 spans 12 residues. The ends were cut back, 6 bases at V and 3 bases at J, with 7 bases in the middle. CDR3 coding DNA: TGTGCCAGCAGCGGAGCAACAGATACGCAGTATTTT. It is translated as CASSGATDTQYF.

This rearrangement joins TRBV27 to TRBJ2-7; perhaps TRBD2 as D (5 bases). V dropped 6 bases and J dropped 4 bases, with 13 bases sitting between them. The germline V gene has CDR1 MNHEY and CDR2 SMNVEV (reference sequence). The CDR3 consists of 13 residues. CDR3 nucleotide sequence: TGTGCCAGCAGGCGGGTCTACGGTTACGAGCAGTACTTC. It yields the protein CASRRVYGYEQYF.

Only a few counts were recorded for this clonotype. The rearrangement links TRBV28 to TRBJ2-4; D remains unclear. The V end lost 6 bases, the J end lost 6 bases, and 9 bases lay between the germline ends. Per germline, CDR1 MDHEN and CDR2 SYDVKM. This CDR3 has 12 amino acids. CDR3 amino acids: CASSRPRNIQYF. CDR3 coding DNA: TGTGCCAGCAGCAGGCCCAGAAACATTCAGTACTTC.

This clonotype was counted ten times or more. The J gene is TRBJ2-3, the V gene TRBV3-1; 9 bases fit TRBD1. The length of the CDR3 is 15 residues. Germline trimming cut 2 bases from V and 3 bases from J; bases unmatched to any gene: 3. Germline values: CDR1 LGHDT, CDR2 YNNKEL (reference sequence). CDR3 residues: CASSQTGTGTDTQYF. The CDR3 DNA reads TGTGCCAGCAGCCAAACCGGGACAGGGACAGATACGCAGTATTTT.

This clonotype was found a few times. Relative to the germline gene, one junction end is altered; a read error may explain this. The gene calls are TRBV6-1 and TRBJ1-1, with D perhaps matching TRBD1 (6 bases). The CDR3 is made up of 15 amino acids. The germline CDR1 and CDR2 sequences are MNHNS and SASEGT. CDR3 nucleotide sequence: TGTGCCAGCAGGGGGCGCGGACAGCAGAACACTGAAGCCTTCTTT. It translates to CASRGRGQQNTEAFF.

V gene TRBV12-3 or TRBV12-4 combines with J gene TRBJ1-5, with TRBD1 matching over 7 bases. This CDR3 region has 14 residues. With 4 bases clipped from V and 7 bases from J, the junction kept 7 bases outside the gene matches. The CDR3 DNA follows: TGTGCCAGCAGTTCCGACAGGGATCGGCAGCCCCAGCATTTT. It codes for CASSSDRDRQPQHF.